Each of the 26 T cell receptor beta chains below was sequenced from the same sample in a study of blood T cell repertoires in COVID-19. Measured with immunoSEQ multiplex PCR; TCRdb has only the in-frame clones, and not every one. This sample has roughly 410,000 clones, with 89% found just once. The specimen was peripheral blood. Receptors originate from a woman between 40 and 55 years old with COVID-19, enrolled during active disease.

The V and J genes are TRBV7-9 and TRBJ2-1, with 14 bases that match TRBD2. J gave up 6 bases and V 5 bases, and 6 bases lay outside the gene matches. CDR1 SEHNR and CDR2 FQNEAQ come from the germline V gene (reference sequence). There are 16 residues in the CDR3. The CDR3 DNA follows: TGTGCCAGCAGCCGAAACGGACTAGCGGGGGGCAATGAGCAGTTCTTC. This codes for CASSRNGLAGGNEQFF.

The V gene is TRBV10-3, the J gene TRBJ2-7; 10 bases fit TRBD2. Unmatched junction bases numbered 13, after V lost 11 bases and J lost 0 bases. The CDR3 is 16 residues long. The germline V gene has CDR1 ENHRY and CDR2 SYGVKD. CDR3 in DNA: TGTGCCGCCACTCCTCTAGCGGGGGCCCTCTCCTACGAGCAGTACTTC. Translating gives CAATPLAGALSYEQYF.

The rearrangement links TRBV28 to TRBJ1-2; 8 bases agree with TRBD1. Germline V gene lookup returns CDR1 MDHEN and CDR2 SYDVKM. The CDR3 has 17 residues. With 3 bases clipped from V and 1 base from J, the junction kept 10 bases outside the gene matches. In DNA form, the CDR3 reads TGTGCCAGCAGTTTTCCGACGCGTGACAGGGGTAACTATGGCTACACCTTC. It codes for CASSFPTRDRGNYGYTF.

This clone was seen only once. V is TRBV28 and J is TRBJ2-7; D is uncertain. CDR3 size: 14 residues. CDR1 and CDR2 (germline): MDHEN, SYDVKM. V was cut by 4 bases and J by 2 bases, with 12 bases left in between. The CDR3, as DNA: TGTGCCAGCAGTTCCTCCGACTCTGCCTACGAGCAGTACTTC. It translates to CASSSSDSAYEQYF.

V usage is TRBV5-4 and J usage is TRBJ2-5, with D maybe TRBD1 (6 bases). CDR1 is SGHNT, CDR2 YYREEE, per germline (reference sequence). V was cut by 1 base and J by 4 bases, with 17 bases left in between. The CDR3 has 16 amino acids. CDR3 amino acids: CASSLSGLGAGETQYF. CDR3 DNA sequence: TGTGCCAGCAGCTTGTCAGGTCTGGGGGCGGGAGAGACCCAGTACTTC.

The J gene is TRBJ2-5, the V gene TRBV4-3; TRBD2 matches at 12 bases. CDR3 length: 15 amino acids. The J segment lost 4 bases and the V segment lost 5 bases, leaving 5 bases of the junction unmatched. Germline CDR1 and CDR2: LGHNA and YSLEER. This CDR3 reads CASSYSLAGGETQYF. For the CDR3, the DNA is TGCGCCAGCAGCTACTCACTAGCGGGGGGAGAGACCCAGTACTTC.

The CDR3 is CASSLEFRTEEAFF. The DNA of the CDR3 is TGTGCCAGCAGCTTAGAGTTTCGGACAGAAGAAGCTTTCTTT. The chain has TRBV7-2 and TRBJ1-1; a weak D match, TRBD1 (6 bases). This CDR3 has 14 amino acids. Trimming took 1 base from V and 8 from J, leaving 14 bases between them. Germline V gene data show CDR1 as SGHTA and CDR2 as FQGNSA.

CDR3 sequence: CASSLWPQGGNQPQHF. CDR3 coding DNA: TGTGCCAGCAGTTTATGGCCCCAGGGGGGCAATCAGCCCCAGCATTTT. V gene TRBV27 combines with J gene TRBJ1-5; 7 bases match TRBD1. CDR1 MNHEY and CDR2 SMNVEV come from the germline V gene (reference sequence). Trimming cost V 1 base and J 2 bases; bases outside gene matches: 5. The CDR3 consists of 16 residues.

The genes are TRBV12-3 or TRBV12-4 and TRBJ1-5; tentative D call: TRBD1 (6 bases). Between the trimmed V and J ends, which lost 7 bases and 3 bases, there was a span of 10 bases. This CDR3 is built from 13 residues. The CDR3 is CASTRDTNQPQHF. CDR3 bases: TGTGCCAGCACCCGGGACACCAATCAGCCCCAGCATTTT.

The V and J genes are TRBV19 and TRBJ2-7, with 7 bases matching TRBD1. Germline values: CDR1 LNHDA, CDR2 SQIVND (reference sequence). The CDR3 has 13 amino acids. V was pared by 4 bases and J by 4 bases, with 4 bases of the junction left unmatched. Here the CDR3 reads CASSKGAGYEQYF. The CDR3 DNA sequence: TGTGCCAGTAGTAAGGGGGCCGGGTACGAGCAGTACTTC.

The CDR3 nucleotides are TGTGCCAGCAGCTTAGCCGCCTCTAGCGGGAGCTCCTACGAGCAGTACTTC. Its protein is CASSLAASSGSSYEQYF. The chain couples TRBV7-8 to TRBJ2-7, with 10 positions matching TRBD2. Germline V gene data show CDR1 as SGHVS and CDR2 as FQNEAQ. The CDR3 extends over 17 amino acids. The V and J ends lost 0 bases and 0 bases, in that order; junction bases with no gene match: 5.

The J gene is TRBJ1-2, the V gene TRBV25-1; D remains unclear. This CDR3 region has 11 residues. The germline CDR1 and CDR2 sequences are MGHDK and SYGVNS. V was cut by 3 bases and J by 4 bases, with 3 bases left in between. Here the CDR3 reads CASSEAYGYTF. CDR3 in DNA: TGTGCCAGCAGTGAGGCCTATGGCTACACCTTC.

The chain employs TRBV19 and TRBJ1-2; TRBD1 matches 9 bases. This CDR3 has 14 residues. Trimming at V came to 6 bases and at J to 8 bases, leaving 10 bases not matched to a gene. Germline values: CDR1 LNHDA, CDR2 SQIVND (reference sequence). In nucleotides, the CDR3 is TGTGCCAGTAGACCGGGACAGGGTCGAGTCGGCTACACCTTC. Translated: CASRPGQGRVGYTF.

The DNA for the CDR3 is TGTGCCAGCAGTTTTAGTAGGAGATGGGACAGGGTGCACTATGGCTACACCTTC. This codes for CASSFSRRWDRVHYGYTF. The chain is built from TRBV27 and TRBJ1-2; 9 bases agree with TRBD1. The ends lost 3 bases at V and 3 bases at J; junction bases unmatched: 14. The germline CDR1 and CDR2 sequences are MNHEY and SMNVEV (reference sequence). The CDR3 is 18 residues long.

The chain links TRBV5-6 to TRBJ2-1; 9 nucleotides match TRBD2. Trimming cost V 2 bases and J 2 bases; bases outside gene matches: 2. The CDR3 extends over 15 amino acids. The V gene's germline CDR1 is SGHDT and CDR2 YYEEEE. CDR3 coding DNA: TGTGCCAGCAGCTTTAGCGGGGGCCCCTACAATGAGCAGTTCTTC. Translated: CASSFSGGPYNEQFF.

This clone appeared a few times. The CDR3 DNA reads TGTGCCTGGAGTAGGTCAGGGAATCAGCCCCAGCATTTT. It specifies CAWSRSGNQPQHF. The chain joins TRBV30 to TRBJ1-5; weak D call: TRBD1 (5 bases). The CDR3 runs 13 residues. V was trimmed by 2 bases and J by 4 bases, leaving 9 bases between them. Germline assignment: CDR1 GTSNPN and CDR2 SVGIG (reference sequence).

This clone was counted between two and nine times. The gene calls are TRBV5-4 and TRBJ1-2; 8 nucleotides align to TRBD1. The junction had 2 bases not matched to a gene; V was cut back by 2 bases and J by 2 bases. CDR1 is SGHNT and CDR2 is YYREEE in the germline V gene (reference sequence). CDR3 length: 14 residues. The CDR3, as DNA: TGTGCCAGCAGCTTAGGACAGGGCAACTATGGCTACACCTTC. Protein: CASSLGQGNYGYTF.

The V gene is TRBV30, the J gene TRBJ2-1, with D unclear. CDR3 length: 15 residues. Germline CDR1 is GTSNPN and CDR2 is SVGIG (reference sequence). V was shortened by 0 bases and J by 2 bases, with 11 bases between the two germline ends. CDR3 nucleotide sequence: TGTGCCTGGAGTGTAGGTCAAACAGCCTACAATGAGCAGTTCTTC. It specifies CAWSVGQTAYNEQFF.

This rearrangement joins TRBV6-5 to TRBJ1-1, with D possibly matching TRBD1 (5 bases). Germline CDR1 and CDR2: MNHEY and SVGAGI. This CDR3 contains 14 residues. The V end was cut by 2 bases, the J end by 10 bases, with 17 bases between. This CDR3 reads CASSYETRGGSAFF. For the CDR3, the DNA is TGTGCCAGCAGTTACGAAACGAGGGGAGGGTCAGCTTTCTTT.

This chain links TRBV10-3 with TRBJ2-7; no firm D call. CDR3 length: 12 residues. CDR1 is ENHRY and CDR2 is SYGVKD in the germline V gene. Trimming took off 2 bases at V and 4 bases at J, with 6 bases between the two ends. This CDR3 is CAISEPQYEQYF. The DNA of the CDR3 is TGTGCCATCAGTGAGCCGCAGTACGAGCAGTACTTC.

V and J are TRBV6-2 or TRBV6-3 and TRBJ2-1; tentatively, D is TRBD2 (5 bases). The V end lost 2 bases, the J end lost 9 bases, and 8 bases lay between the germline ends. Germline V CDR1 and CDR2: MNHEY, SVGEGT. The CDR3 sequence is 12 residues long. The CDR3 loop is CASSYRGGEQFF. CDR3 sequence (DNA): TGTGCCAGCAGTTACCGAGGAGGTGAGCAGTTCTTC.

V is TRBV10-3 and J is TRBJ1-4, with D perhaps TRBD1 (6 bases). Germline CDR1 is ENHRY and CDR2 is SYGVKD. V was pared by 2 bases and J by 0 bases, with 16 bases between. The CDR3 runs to 18 residues. The CDR3 DNA reads as TGTGCCATCAGTGAGGGGAAGGGGGATCCTGCAACTAATGAAAAACTGTTTTTT. It codes for CAISEGKGDPATNEKLFF.

The rearrangement joins TRBV9 to TRBJ2-7, with a weak D call TRBD2 (5 bases). V shed 0 bases and J shed 5 bases, with 18 bases lying between them. This CDR3 is 16 amino acids long. Germline V gene sequence: CDR1 SGDLS, CDR2 YYNGEE. CDR3 bases: TGTGCCAGCAGCGTAGACCTTGGACTGCTCCGGGACGAGCAGTACTTC. Residues: CASSVDLGLLRDEQYF.

The J gene is TRBJ1-1, the V gene TRBV12-5; 7 bases match TRBD1. The germline gives CDR1 LGHNT, CDR2 FRNRAP. This CDR3 region has 12 residues. Losses at the gene ends were 6 bases for V and 6 bases for J; bases not matched to a gene: 4. The DNA of the CDR3 is TGTGCTAGTGGGCCGGGACAGTCTGAAGCTTTCTTT. As protein: CASGPGQSEAFF.

V gene TRBV7-2 combines with J gene TRBJ2-1; tentative D call: TRBD2 (6 bases). V was clipped by 3 bases and J by 7 bases, with 16 bases between them. CDR1 and CDR2 (germline): SGHTA, FQGNSA. The CDR3 spans 15 residues. Here the CDR3 reads CASSLGRAGGNEQFF. CDR3 DNA sequence: TGTGCCAGCAGCTTGGGCAGGGCTGGGGGGAATGAGCAGTTCTTC.

The CDR3 DNA reads as TGCACCAGCAGCCAACCGAATCGACAGACGACTCAGCCCCAGCATTTT. Its protein product is CTSSQPNRQTTQPQHF. The rearrangement links TRBV1 to TRBJ1-5; the table calls TRBD1, which could not be checked here. TRBV1 is classified as a pseudogene. CDR3 size: 16 residues.